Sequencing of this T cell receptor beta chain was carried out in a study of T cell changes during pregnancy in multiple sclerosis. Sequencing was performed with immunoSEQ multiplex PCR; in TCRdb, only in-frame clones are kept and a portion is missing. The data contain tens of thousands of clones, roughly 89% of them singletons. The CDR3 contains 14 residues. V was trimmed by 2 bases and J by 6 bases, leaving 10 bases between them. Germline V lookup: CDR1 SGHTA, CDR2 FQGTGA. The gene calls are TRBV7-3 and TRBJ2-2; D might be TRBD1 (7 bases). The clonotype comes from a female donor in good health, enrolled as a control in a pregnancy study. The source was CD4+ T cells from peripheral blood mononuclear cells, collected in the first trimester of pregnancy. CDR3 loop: CASSLDREAGELFF. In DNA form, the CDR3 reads TGTGCCAGCAGCTTAGACAGGGAGGCCGGGGAGCTGTTTTTT.